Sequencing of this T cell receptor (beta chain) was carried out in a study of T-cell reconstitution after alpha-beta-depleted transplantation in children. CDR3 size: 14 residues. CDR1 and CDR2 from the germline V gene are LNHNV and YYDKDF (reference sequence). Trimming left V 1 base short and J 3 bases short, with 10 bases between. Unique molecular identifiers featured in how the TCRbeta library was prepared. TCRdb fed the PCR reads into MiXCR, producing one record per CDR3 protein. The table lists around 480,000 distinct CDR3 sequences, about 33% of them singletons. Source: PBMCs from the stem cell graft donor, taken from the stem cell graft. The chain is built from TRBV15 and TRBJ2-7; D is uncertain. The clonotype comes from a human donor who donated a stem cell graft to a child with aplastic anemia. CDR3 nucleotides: TGTGCCACCAGCAGAGGGTCTGGAGACTACGAGCAGTACTTC. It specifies CATSRGSGDYEQYF.